This paragraph covers one TCR beta chain sequence. What it recognizes is unknown. PCR employed 60 Vbeta and 13 Jbeta primers. The data were produced by immunoSEQ multiplex PCR, yet TCRdb's version contains in-frame clones alone and is incomplete. The repertoire holds 90,000 to 100,000 clones, under 75% seen once, with over 0.95% in the top ten. This sample stems from a study of cytomegalovirus exposure and HLA in healthy donors. Study-level findings and limits: Other equally common chains were less clonally expanded than HLA-associated TCR beta chains, a later analysis showed. The study designated fewer than 200 TCR beta chains cytomegalovirus-associated.

CDR1 and CDR2 from the germline V gene are PRHDT and FYEKMQ (reference sequence). This CDR3 contains 14 residues. The ends were cut back, 7 bases at V and 1 base at J, with 14 bases in the middle. The sequence was obtained from a female donor in good health and CMV-seronegative. This rearrangement joins TRBV13 to TRBJ2-7; D is possibly TRBD2 (6 bases). The sample was PBMCs. Here the CDR3 DNA reads TGTGCCAGCACTTTAGGGACTGGATCCTACGAGCAGTACTTC. Translation gives CASTLGTGSYEQYF.